A selection of T cell receptor beta chains follows, all from one sample in a study of T cells in Graves' hyperthyroidism and ophthalmopathy. MiXCR, applied by TCRdb to the multiplex PCR reads, yields one record per CDR3 protein. The repertoire includes roughly 500,000 distinct CDR3 sequences, around 46% of them detected once, and 19% sits in the top ten. Sequencing used peripheral blood or thyroid tissue (not recorded which). These receptors were obtained from an adult woman with Graves' disease, either hyperthyroidism or ophthalmopathy (not recorded which). Each CDR3 is given without its conserved first and last residue. A D gene is named only where the DNA matches it firmly.

v_call d_call cdr3_aa
TRBV7-2 - ASSLKSAGYDTQY
TRBV19 - ASSIQVSAEAF
TRBV25-1 TRBD1 ASSFRGQHLEKLF
TRBV18 TRBD1 ASSPRQGHEQY
TRBV14 TRBD1 ASSQEAGQALNQETQY
TRBV9 TRBD2 ASNLAEYEQY
TRBV4-1 TRBD1 ASSQGDRENSPLH
TRBV20-1 TRBD1 SAQIPGQGYGYT
TRBV10-2 TRBD2 ASPKAGVSETQY
TRBV2 TRBD2 ASKPTSGNWAGELF
TRBV7-9 TRBD1 ASSSQGVDTGELF
TRBV7-2 - ASSLGSGARDTEAF
TRBV20-1 TRBD1 SARQGDTEAF
TRBV10-3 - AISALRARTNYGYT
TRBV6-1 - ATQESLATYNEQF
TRBV2 - ASTGDGGNQPQH
TRBV28 - ASSFHAQRIYSPLH
TRBV2 - ASSRAGGGSGANVLT
TRBV2 TRBD2 ASRGSRTSGQQETQY
TRBV12-3/TRBV12-4 - ASSLQGQGSYNSPLH
TRBV14 - ASSRDRTYGYT
TRBV10-3 - AISESTTEGYT
TRBV29-1 - SAEGTGGTEAF
TRBV2 - ASSSPRRNYGYT
TRBV28 TRBD2 ASSSGVAGESYEQY
TRBV5-1 TRBD2 ASSSGPTSGLQETQY
TRBV25-1 - ASSLVRGSGPGEKLF
TRBV2 - ASTQRGVGTEAF
TRBV5-1 - ASSLWGRTEAF
TRBV11-2 - ASSPMKYQRAQY
TRBV5-1 - ASAPGDYAGGTNYGYT
TRBV10-3 - AIGGDRAYEQY
TRBV27 - ASSGEQY
TRBV7-9 - ASSPDRSTEKLF
TRBV29-1 TRBD2 SVTSGSAYEQY
TRBV19 - ASSMRGGANVLT
TRBV29-1 - SGQGLNTEAF
TRBV10-3 - AISDRGNYGYT
TRBV10-3 TRBD1 AIRDRVDNSPLH
TRBV20-1 - SARVGIKGFGYGYT
TRBV20-1 TRBD1 SARDTQGGEKLF
TRBV6-6 - ASSYWTVKETQY
TRBV19 TRBD1 ASMGQGGTEAF
TRBV11-2 TRBD1 ASSLNTGAYGYT
TRBV2 - ASSHQIEAGERETQY
TRBV28 - ASSLRGAGNSPLH
TRBV19 - ASRDDSTLPYEQY
TRBV29-1 - SDGDAGYT
TRBV6-6 - ASSPRVGSLGSYEQY
TRBV20-1 - SAREGAEAF
TRBV7-2 - ASSSYTDTQY
TRBV10-3 TRBD1 AAWTGVNTEAF
TRBV2 TRBD2 ASSVLAGGLSGYEQY
TRBV7-8 - ASSLAVGFNYEQY
TRBV7-3 - ASSLTVNQETQY
TRBV20-1 TRBD1 SARDPTGLGAVNTEAF
TRBV7-3 TRBD1 ASSWTGGGTDTQY
TRBV6-6 - ASRTQTPMNTEAF
TRBV7-2 TRBD2 ASRDNRRGTGELF